These 5 T cell receptor beta chains originate from one sample sequenced in a study of blood T cell repertoires in COVID-19. Measured with immunoSEQ multiplex PCR; TCRdb has only the in-frame clones, and not every one. The sample carries around 220,000 clones, roughly 82% recorded once. Sequencing input: peripheral blood. The receptors derive from a woman of 80 years or more with active or convalescent COVID-19.

The chain links TRBV5-1 to TRBJ1-6, with TRBD1 identical over 8 bases. V lost 2 bases, J lost 7 bases, and 5 bases stayed unmatched. The length of the CDR3 is 15 residues. Germline V CDR1 and CDR2: SGHRS, YFSETQ. The CDR3 is CASSFGTGPNSPLHF. The CDR3 bases are TGCGCCAGCAGCTTTGGGACAGGTCCAAATTCACCCCTCCACTTT.

This chain uses TRBV5-1 with TRBJ2-3; 15 positions match TRBD2. The V segment lost 3 bases and the J segment 1 base; nucleotides outside the gene matches: 6. The CDR3 sequence is 18 residues long. CDR1 is SGHRS and CDR2 is YFSETQ in the germline V gene. The CDR3 DNA follows: TGCGCCAGCAGCTCCGGACTAGCGGGGGGGCATGGCACAGATACGCAGTATTTT. Amino acids: CASSSGLAGGHGTDTQYF.

The chain recombines TRBV6-1 with TRBJ1-1; D unresolved. CDR1 is MNHNS, CDR2 SASEGT, per germline. The germline V and J ends were trimmed by 2 bases and 1 base, with 8 bases remaining between them. This CDR3 contains 14 residues. This CDR3 reads CASSEKTGNTEAFF. The CDR3 DNA reads as TGTGCCAGCAGTGAAAAAACGGGGAACACTGAAGCTTTCTTT.

The genes are TRBV7-2 and TRBJ2-1; 7 nucleotides match TRBD1. Germline V gene lookup returns CDR1 SGHTA and CDR2 FQGNSA. Trimming removed 2 bases from V and 4 bases from J; junction bases left unmatched: 5. The CDR3 is 15 residues long. DNA of the CDR3: TGTGCCAGCAGCTTAACGAGGACAGGATACAATGAGCAGTTCTTC. Protein sequence: CASSLTRTGYNEQFF.

This chain connects TRBV2 to TRBJ2-7; D unresolved. V shed 0 bases and J shed 5 bases, with 8 bases lying between them. This CDR3 comprises 13 residues. Germline V CDR1 and CDR2: SNHLY, FYNNEI. CDR3 in DNA: TGTGCCAGCAGTGAAGCTTCCCCTCACGAGCAGTACTTC. Translating gives CASSEASPHEQYF.